This TCR beta chain was captured by sequencing in a study of shared clonotypes between healthy human individuals. Between the trimmed V and J ends, which lost 1 base and 3 bases, there was a span of 9 bases. The CDR3 is made up of 14 amino acids. Germline V gives CDR1 MGHRA, CDR2 YSYEKL. Naive-designated CD8 cells lacked CD45RO, were positively enriched for CCR7, and omitted terminally differentiated effector memory CD45RA+ cells. Only in-frame clones appear in the TCRdb table, and some are missing; sequencing was by immunoSEQ multiplex PCR. Of about 2.1 million clones detected, around 93% appear once; the ten largest clones hold 1.5% to 2%. In regard to this clone: At the DNA level, this CDR3 is encoded by other sequences in the same sample as well.

The sample consisted of naive CD8+ T cells from PBMCs. The receptor was isolated from a man between 18 and 35 years old in good health. Some clones in this sample may be carry-over from other donors' samples. V gene TRBV4-1 combines with J gene TRBJ1-1, with TRBD1 as a possible D gene (6 bases). The CDR3: CASSQGRGDTEAFF. CDR3 nucleotide sequence: TGCGCCAGCAGCCAAGGAAGGGGGGACACTGAAGCTTTCTTT.